The 2 T cell receptor beta chains below come from one sample, sequenced in a study of T cell responses to AZD1222 COVID-19 vaccine (dated by TCRdb to the early 2020s). The meaning of the sample's time point label: baseline before first vaccination. Library creation used the immunoSEQ multiplex PCR assay. The source is immuneACCESS, and TCRdb retained only in-frame sequences with V and J called. Part of the clones is not carried over; for the studies checked, unresolved V genes explain less than half of this, and the remainder is unexplained. The table for this sample shows about 140,000 clones. The ten largest make up 2% to 2.5% of the sample. Sequenced sample: peripheral blood. These receptors came from an adult in good health.

The rearrangement uses TRBV3-1 (or the pseudogene TRBV3-2) and TRBJ1-4; D ambiguous. V lost 4 bases to trimming and J lost 8 bases, with 5 bases between them. The CDR3 contains 11 residues. Germline V gene lookup returns CDR1 LGHDT and CDR2 YNNKEL (reference sequence). The CDR3 DNA reads as TGTGCCAGCAGCCTTGGCGAAAAACTGTTTTTT. Its protein is CASSLGEKLFF.

The CDR3 reads CARWGIGGNQPQHF. The CDR3 nucleotides read TGTGCCAGGTGGGGAATTGGGGGCAATCAGCCCCAGCATTTT. The chain joins TRBV7-3 to TRBJ1-5; unclear D gene. CDR1 and CDR2 from the germline V gene are SGHTA and FQGTGA. V gave up 9 bases and J gave up 2 bases, with 14 bases separating them. The CDR3 length is 14 residues.